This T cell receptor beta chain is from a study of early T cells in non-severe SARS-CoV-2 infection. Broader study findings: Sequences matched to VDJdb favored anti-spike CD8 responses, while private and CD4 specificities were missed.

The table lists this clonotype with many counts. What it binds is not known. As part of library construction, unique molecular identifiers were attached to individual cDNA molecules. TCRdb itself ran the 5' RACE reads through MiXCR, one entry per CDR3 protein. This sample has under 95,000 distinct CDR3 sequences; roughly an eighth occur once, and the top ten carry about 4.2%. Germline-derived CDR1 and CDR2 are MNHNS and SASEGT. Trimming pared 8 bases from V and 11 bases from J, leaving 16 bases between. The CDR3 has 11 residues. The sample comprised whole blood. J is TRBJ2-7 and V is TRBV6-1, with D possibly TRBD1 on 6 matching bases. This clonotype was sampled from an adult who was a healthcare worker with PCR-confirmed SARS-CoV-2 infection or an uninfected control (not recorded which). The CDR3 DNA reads TGTGCCAGCGCTAACCAGGGGCTTAAGTACTTC. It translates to CASANQGLKYF.